Below, 3 T cell receptor beta chains from the same sample are listed, as sequenced in a study of T cells in Graves' hyperthyroidism and ophthalmopathy. Amplification targeted TCR beta CDR3 regions from RNA transcripts. RT-PCR in the first round (using the HTBI primer set) targeted the TCR CDR3. TCRdb passed the multiplex PCR reads through MiXCR, listing each CDR3 protein once. The sample lists roughly 150,000 distinct CDR3 sequences, over 7.5% occurring once. Sequenced sample: blood. The receptor source for this set is a woman aged 18 to 35 with Graves' hyperthyroidism that later progressed to Graves' ophthalmopathy.

The table lists this clonotype with a few counts. The genes are TRBV9 and TRBJ2-3, with D unclear. The CDR3 runs to 12 residues. CDR1 is SGDLS, CDR2 YYNGEE, per germline. The V end was cut by 3 bases, the J end by 4 bases, with 6 bases between. This CDR3 reads CASSARSDTQYF. The CDR3 DNA sequence: TGTGCCAGCAGCGCAAGATCAGATACGCAGTATTTT.

This clonotype was seen ten or more times. The V and J genes are TRBV6-1 and TRBJ1-1, with D possibly matching TRBD1 (6 bases). Germline-derived CDR1 and CDR2 are MNHNS and SASEGT. The CDR3 spans 15 residues. V shed 7 bases and J shed 5 bases, with 20 bases lying between them. Written as DNA, the CDR3 is TGTGCCAGCATGGTACAGGGCTCTTGGGGAACTGAAGCTTTCTTT. Translated, it gives CASMVQGSWGTEAFF.

This clonotype was recorded at least ten times. This chain's CDR3 is CATRDTNTGELFF. The CDR3 DNA reads TGTGCCACAAGGGACACCAACACCGGGGAGCTGTTTTTT. The rearrangement links TRBV30 to TRBJ2-2; tentative D call: TRBD1 (6 bases). This CDR3 is 13 amino acids long. The V gene lost 8 bases and the J gene lost 2 bases, with 12 bases spanning the gap. The germline V gene encodes CDR1 GTSNPN and CDR2 SVGIG (reference sequence).